This T cell receptor beta chain stems from a study of cytomegalovirus exposure and HLA in healthy donors. Study-wide results and caveats: When analyzed later, a missense DCLRE1C variant was found to be linked to TCR beta V- and J-gene trimming. In a later analysis, an Asian-associated ancestry cluster reportedly showed fewer N-insertions than the roughly 730-donor mean.

V was clipped by 11 bases and J by 5 bases; unmatched bases: 13. Germline loops: CDR1 MNHNY, CDR2 SVGAGI (reference sequence). CDR3 length equals 15 residues. The primer mix had 60 Vbeta and 13 Jbeta primers. Sequencing used immunoSEQ multiplex PCR; TCRdb keeps in-frame clones, though not all of them. The sample has about 110,000 clones; 82% are singletons. Details on this clone: Its antigen is unknown.

The rearrangement joins TRBV6-6 to TRBJ2-5; 11 nucleotides line up with TRBD2. The sequenced sample consisted of PBMCs. The sequence was collected from a man aged 25-40 years in good health and CMV-seropositive. Here the CDR3 DNA reads TGTGCCGTAGCGGATAGCGGGGGGGCCCTTGAGACCCAGTACTTC. This gives the protein CAVADSGGALETQYF.